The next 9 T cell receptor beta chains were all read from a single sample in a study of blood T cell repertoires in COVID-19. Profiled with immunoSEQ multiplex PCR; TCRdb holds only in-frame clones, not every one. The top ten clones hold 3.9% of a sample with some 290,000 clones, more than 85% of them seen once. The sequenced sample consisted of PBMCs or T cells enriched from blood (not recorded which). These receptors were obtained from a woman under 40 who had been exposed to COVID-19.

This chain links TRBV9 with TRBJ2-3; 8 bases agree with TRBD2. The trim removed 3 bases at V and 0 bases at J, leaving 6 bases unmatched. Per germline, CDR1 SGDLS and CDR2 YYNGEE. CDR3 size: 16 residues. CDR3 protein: CASSAGLAKSTDTQYF. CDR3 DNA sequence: TGTGCCAGCAGCGCAGGACTAGCTAAAAGCACAGATACGCAGTATTTT.

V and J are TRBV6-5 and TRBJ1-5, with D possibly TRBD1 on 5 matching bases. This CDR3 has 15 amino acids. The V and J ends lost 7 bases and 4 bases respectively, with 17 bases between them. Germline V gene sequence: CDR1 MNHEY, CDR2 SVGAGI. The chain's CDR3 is CASIPLRGLNQPQHF. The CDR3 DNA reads TGTGCCAGCATCCCCCTGAGGGGACTAAATCAGCCCCAGCATTTT.

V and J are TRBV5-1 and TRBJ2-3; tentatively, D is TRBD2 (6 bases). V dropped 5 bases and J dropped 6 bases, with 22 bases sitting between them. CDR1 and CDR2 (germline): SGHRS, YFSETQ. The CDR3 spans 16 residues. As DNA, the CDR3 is TGCGCCAGCAGGGATGGAGGGTGGGGTTATTTGGATACGCAGTATTTT. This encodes CASRDGGWGYLDTQYF. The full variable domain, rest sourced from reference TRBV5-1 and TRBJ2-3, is KAGVTQTPRYLIKTRGQQVTLSCSPISGHRSVSWYQQTPGQGLQFLFEYFSETQRNKGNFPGRFSGRQFSNSRSEMNVSTLELGDSALYLCASRDGGWGYLDTQYFGPGTRLTVL.

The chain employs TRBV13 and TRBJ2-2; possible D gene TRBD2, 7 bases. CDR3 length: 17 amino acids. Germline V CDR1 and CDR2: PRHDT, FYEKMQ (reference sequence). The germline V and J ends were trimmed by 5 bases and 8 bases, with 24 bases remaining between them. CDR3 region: CASSPTLGGAPPGELFF. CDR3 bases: TGTGCCAGCAGCCCAACTTTAGGGGGGGCGCCCCCTGGGGAGCTGTTTTTT.

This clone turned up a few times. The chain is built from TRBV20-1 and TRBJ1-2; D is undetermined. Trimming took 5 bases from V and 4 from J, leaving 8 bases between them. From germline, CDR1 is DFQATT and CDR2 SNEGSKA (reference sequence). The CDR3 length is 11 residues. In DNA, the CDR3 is TGCAGTGCTGAGGGCGGCTATGGCTACACCTTC. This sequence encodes CSAEGGYGYTF.

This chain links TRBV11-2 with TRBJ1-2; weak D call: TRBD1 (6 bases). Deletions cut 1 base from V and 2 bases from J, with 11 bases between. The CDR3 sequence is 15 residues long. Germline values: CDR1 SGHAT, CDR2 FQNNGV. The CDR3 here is CASSLGTGYNYGYTF. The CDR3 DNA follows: TGTGCCAGCAGCTTAGGTACAGGGTACAACTATGGCTACACCTTC.

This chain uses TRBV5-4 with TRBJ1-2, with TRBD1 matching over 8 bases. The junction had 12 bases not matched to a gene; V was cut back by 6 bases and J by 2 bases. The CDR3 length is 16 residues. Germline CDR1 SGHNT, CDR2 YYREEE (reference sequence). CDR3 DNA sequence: TGTGCCAGCACCCGCAGGGGGCTTGCACGCAACTATGGCTACACCTTC. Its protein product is CASTRRGLARNYGYTF. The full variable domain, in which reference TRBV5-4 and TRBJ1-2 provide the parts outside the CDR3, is ETGVTQSPTHLIKTRGQQVTLRCSSQSGHNTVSWYQQALGQGPQFIFQYYREEENGRGNFPPRFSGLQFPNYSSELNVNALELDDSALYLCASTRRGLARNYGYTFGSGTRLTVV.

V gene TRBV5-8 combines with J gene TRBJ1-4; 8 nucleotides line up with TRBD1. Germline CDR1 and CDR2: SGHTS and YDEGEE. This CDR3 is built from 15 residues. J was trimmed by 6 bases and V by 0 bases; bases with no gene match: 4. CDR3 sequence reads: CASSLGAGGDEKLFF. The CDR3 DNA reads TGTGCCAGCAGCTTGGGGGCAGGGGGCGATGAAAAACTGTTTTTT.

The CDR3 bases are TGTGCCAGCAGCTTAGCAGGGGGCGGGTACGAGCAGTACTTC. Translated: CASSLAGGGYEQYF. The chain employs TRBV7-9 and TRBJ2-7, with 7 bases aligning to TRBD1. Trimming cost V 0 bases and J 4 bases; bases outside gene matches: 3. The germline V gene has CDR1 SEHNR and CDR2 FQNEAQ (reference sequence). The CDR3 covers 14 residues.